The 20 T cell receptor beta chains below were found in one sample sequenced in a study of cytomegalovirus exposure and HLA in healthy donors. PCR involved 60 Vbeta and 13 Jbeta primers. The assay was immunoSEQ multiplex PCR, and TCRdb's table has in-frame clones only and misses some. The sample records 130,000 to 150,000 clones, under 90% being singletons. Sequences were obtained from PBMCs. These receptor sequences come from a man aged 35 to 55 in good health and CMV-seronegative.

The chain joins TRBV7-6 to TRBJ1-3; a possible D gene is TRBD1 (6 bases). Deletions cut 5 bases from V and 13 bases from J, with 18 bases between. The V gene's germline CDR1 is SGHVS and CDR2 FNYEAQ. This CDR3 region has 13 residues. The CDR3 DNA follows: TGTGCCAGCAGCCAAGGAACAGGGTTTTTTATATATTTT. This translates into CASSQGTGFFIYF.

The CDR3 is CASSTPQGARTEAFF. The CDR3 nucleotides are TGTGCCAGCAGCACCCCACAGGGGGCGCGAACTGAAGCTTTCTTT. This chain connects TRBV7-8 to TRBJ1-1; 9 bases line up with TRBD1. Per the germline V gene, CDR1 is SGHVS and CDR2 is FQNEAQ. The CDR3 runs to 15 residues. The J segment lost 5 bases and the V segment lost 5 bases, leaving 9 bases of the junction unmatched.

The chain couples TRBV6-6 to TRBJ2-7; D call uncertain. CDR1 is MNHNY, CDR2 SVGAGI, per germline (reference sequence). V lost 0 bases, J lost 4 bases, and 13 bases lay in between. This CDR3 is built from 15 residues. DNA for the CDR3: TGTGCCAGCAGTTACTCGGAACTAATAGATTACGAGCAGTACTTC. The encoded protein is CASSYSELIDYEQYF.

The chain joins TRBV6-1 to TRBJ1-4, with a possible D match to TRBD1 (5 bases). Germline loops: CDR1 MNHNS, CDR2 SASEGT. Trimming pared 2 bases from V and 7 bases from J, leaving 11 bases between. This CDR3 contains 14 residues. CDR3 sequence reads: CASSERWRGEKLFF. CDR3 DNA sequence: TGTGCCAGCAGTGAAAGGTGGAGGGGTGAAAAACTGTTTTTT.

V is TRBV19 and J is TRBJ1-4; the match to TRBD1 covers 7 bases. The CDR3 sequence is 15 residues long. V shed 6 bases, J shed 6 bases, and the junction held 10 bases outside the gene matches. The germline V gene has CDR1 LNHDA and CDR2 SQIVND (reference sequence). As DNA, the CDR3 is TGTGCCAGTAGCTCATTTGGAGGGGGCGATGAAAAACTGTTTTTT. Translated, it gives CASSSFGGGDEKLFF.

The chain has TRBV5-1 and TRBJ1-2; D not certain. Germline V lookup: CDR1 SGHRS, CDR2 YFSETQ. The V gene lost 0 bases and the J gene lost 10 bases, with 13 bases spanning the gap. This CDR3 contains 13 residues. The CDR3, as DNA: TGCGCCAGCAGCTTGGTGGGAGACGGCGCCTACACCTTC. Its protein product is CASSLVGDGAYTF.

This clone was seen more than once but under ten times. The rearrangement links TRBV6-1 to TRBJ1-4, with TRBD1 matching over 9 bases. Germline CDR1 reads MNHNS; CDR2 reads SASEGT. With 6 bases clipped from V and 7 bases from J, the junction kept 6 bases outside the gene matches. The CDR3 runs to 14 residues. The CDR3 nucleotides are TGTGCCAGCAGAACAGGGGGCGTGGGTGAAAAACTGTTTTTT. Protein sequence: CASRTGGVGEKLFF.

This clone was seen a handful of times. The DNA for the CDR3 is TGTGCCAGCAGCACGAACGGGCAGGGGGTCTACGAGCAGTACTTC. It specifies CASSTNGQGVYEQYF. The chain links TRBV6-6 to TRBJ2-7; 7 bases are a match to TRBD1. The germline V gene has CDR1 MNHNY and CDR2 SVGAGI (reference sequence). The CDR3 has 15 residues. V dropped 6 bases and J dropped 3; count of bases not matched to a gene: 11.

The rearrangement links TRBV18 to TRBJ2-7; 8 bases are a match to TRBD2. V shed 3 bases, J shed 3 bases, and the junction held 4 bases outside the gene matches. The CDR3 loop spans 14 amino acids. Germline CDR1 KGHSH, CDR2 LQKENI. CDR3 coding DNA: TGTGCCAGCTCACCGCGCACTAGCGGCTACGAGCAGTACTTC. It yields the protein CASSPRTSGYEQYF.

The chain joins TRBV6-5 to TRBJ2-7; D is possibly TRBD2 (6 bases). The V end lost 0 bases, the J end lost 2 bases, and 14 bases lay between the germline ends. The CDR3 has 16 residues. The V gene's germline CDR1 is MNHEY and CDR2 SVGAGI. The CDR3 spells CASSYSGRGTAYEQYF. The CDR3 region has the DNA TGTGCCAGCAGTTACTCAGGACGGGGGACTGCCTACGAGCAGTACTTC.

This clone was seen more than once but under ten times. This chain joins TRBV10-3 and TRBJ1-1; 9 positions agree with TRBD1. The CDR3 is made up of 14 amino acids. The J segment lost 3 bases and the V segment lost 3 bases, leaving 2 bases of the junction unmatched. Germline values: CDR1 ENHRY, CDR2 SYGVKD. CDR3 amino acids: CAISEGTGHTEAFF. CDR3 nucleotides: TGTGCCATCAGTGAAGGGACAGGGCACACTGAAGCTTTCTTT.

Notes on this clone: The junction differs from germline at one of its ends, possibly a read error. The V gene is TRBV7-9, the J gene TRBJ1-2; D uncertain. The germline gives CDR1 SEHNR, CDR2 FQNEAQ (reference sequence). The CDR3 covers 13 residues. The CDR3 coding sequence is TGTTCCAGCAGCCCAACACCGGCAGGAGGCTACACCTTC. Translation: CSSSPTPAGGYTF.

As regards this clone: An end of the junction does not agree with germline; a read error may underlie this. The chain uses TRBV6-5 and TRBJ1-1; D ambiguous. The CDR3 consists of 14 residues. CDR1 and CDR2 from the germline V gene are MNHEY and SVGAGI. The CDR3: CASSYSTGNSEAFF. In DNA form, the CDR3 reads TGTGCCAGCAGTTACTCGACGGGGAACAGTGAAGCTTTCTTT.

The chain combines TRBV27 with TRBJ1-5; 7 bases map to TRBD1. The CDR3 loop spans 16 amino acids. In germline, CDR1 is MNHEY, CDR2 SMNVEV (reference sequence). V shed 5 bases and J 0 bases; nucleotides not matched to a gene: 7. Written as DNA, the CDR3 is TGTGCCAGCAGTGCCACAGGGGTCCCTAGCAATCAGCCCCAGCATTTT. This gives the protein CASSATGVPSNQPQHF.

The chain employs TRBV19 and TRBJ2-5, with a tentative D call TRBD1 (6 bases). V was clipped by 6 bases and J by 5 bases, with 16 bases between them. CDR3 length: 14 residues. Per the germline V gene, CDR1 is LNHDA and CDR2 is SQIVND (reference sequence). The CDR3 coding sequence is TGTGCCAGTAGCCTAAGGGGGAACGGGGAGACCCAGTACTTC. Its translation: CASSLRGNGETQYF. Together with reference TRBV19 and TRBJ2-5, the CDR3 gives the full variable domain: DGGITQSPKYLFRKEGQNVTLSCEQNLNHDAMYWYRQDPGQGLRLIYYSQIVNDFQKGDIAEGYSVSREKKESFPLTVTSAQKNPTAFYLCASSLRGNGETQYFGPGTRLLVL.

This clone has just one count. The V call is TRBV5-8, the J call TRBJ1-5; 8 bases are a match to TRBD1. V trimming: 4 bases; J trimming: 0 bases; junction bases outside the gene matches: 6. This CDR3 has 16 residues. Per germline, CDR1 SGHTS and CDR2 YDEGEE. In DNA form, the CDR3 reads TGTGCCAGCAGCCGAGAGGACAGGGATAGCAATCAGCCCCAGCATTTT. Amino acid sequence: CASSREDRDSNQPQHF.

The chain uses TRBV5-4 and TRBJ2-3, with 9 bases matching TRBD1. This CDR3 region has 13 residues. The V gene's germline CDR1 is SGHNT and CDR2 YYREEE (reference sequence). V lost 0 bases, J lost 9 bases, and 2 bases stayed unmatched. The CDR3 coding sequence is TGTGCCAGCAGCTTGGGGACAGGGGAAACGCAGTATTTT. Amino acids: CASSLGTGETQYF.

The J gene is TRBJ1-6, the V gene TRBV27; 7 nucleotides agree with TRBD1. Per germline, CDR1 MNHEY and CDR2 SMNVEV (reference sequence). The V and J ends lost 4 bases and 13 bases, in that order; junction bases with no gene match: 10. This CDR3 spans 14 amino acids. The CDR3 protein is CASSSGTVRPPLHF. In DNA form, the CDR3 reads TGTGCCAGCAGTTCGGGGACAGTCCGACCCCCCCTCCACTTT.

In its sample, this clone was seen once. The chain links TRBV5-1 to TRBJ2-5, with 11 bases fitting TRBD2. V gave up 1 base and J gave up 1 base; unmatched junction bases: 6. Germline V gene sequence: CDR1 SGHRS, CDR2 YFSETQ. The CDR3 consists of 17 residues. CDR3 protein: CASSLTGTSGTQETQYF. CDR3 sequence (DNA): TGCGCCAGCAGCTTGACCGGGACTAGCGGAACCCAAGAGACCCAGTACTTC.

The rearrangement links TRBV11-3 to TRBJ2-1, with 8 positions matching TRBD2. This CDR3 region has 16 residues. The germline V gene encodes CDR1 SGHNT and CDR2 YENEEA. The ends lost 3 bases at V and 6 bases at J; junction bases unmatched: 10. The CDR3 region is CASSFGRGGSRNEQFF. The CDR3 DNA is TGTGCCAGCAGCTTTGGCCGGGGGGGAAGTCGCAATGAGCAGTTCTTC.